A selection of T cell receptor beta chains follows, all from one sample in a study of T cells and Merkel cell carcinoma outcomes. Here immunoSEQ multiplex PCR was the method, and the copy in TCRdb shows in-frame clones only, minus some. This table holds 11,000 to 15,000 clones, approximately 92% found once. Sequenced input: tumor tissue from Merkel cell carcinoma. The receptors were sampled from a human donor with Merkel cell carcinoma. Both conserved end residues are part of each CDR3. The D gene is left open where the match is weak. Size is stated for part of the rows, as once, few or many counts, or as a class when the clone is expanded.

clone_size d_call j_call v_call cdr3_nt cdr3_aa
. . TRBJ2-5 TRBV29-1 TGCAGCGTTGGGACCCAAGAGACCCAGTACTTC CSVGTQETQYF
. TRBD1 TRBJ1-1 TRBV18 TGTGCCAGCTCACCACAGCCGGGACAGGGAAACACTGAAGCTTTCTTT CASSPQPGQGNTEAFF
. . TRBJ1-1 TRBV9 TGTGCCAGCAGCGAGACCCAAAATGTGAACACTGAAGCTTTCTTT CASSETQNVNTEAFF
. . TRBJ1-1 TRBV15 TGTGCCACCAGCCAGGGGTATACTGAAGCTTTCTTT CATSQGYTEAFF
. . TRBJ2-2 TRBV11-2 TGTGCCAGCAGCTTAGCCCCCTCTCCCGACTACACCGGGGAGCTGTTTTTT CASSLAPSPDYTGELFF
. TRBD1 TRBJ1-2 TRBV7-9 TGTGCCAGCAGCCTACGGACAGGGACCACTTATGGCTACACCTTC CASSLRTGTTYGYTF
. . TRBJ2-7 TRBV5-1 TGCGCCAGCAGCCCCGAGCAGTACTTC CASSPEQYF
. . TRBJ2-2 TRBV19 TGTGCCAGTAGAAGGGACATTACCACCGGGGAGCTGTTTTTT CASRRDITTGELFF
few . TRBJ2-2 TRBV5-6 TGTGCCAGCAGACTCGGGCGGGGGGAGCTGTTTTTT CASRLGRGELFF
. . TRBJ2-1 TRBV7-2 TGTGCCAGCAGCTTTATGATCGGGCGGGGCTCCTACAATGAGCAGTTCTTC CASSFMIGRGSYNEQFF
. . TRBJ1-3 TRBV11-2 TGTGCCAGCAGCTTAGTAAGGAGTTTCTCTGGAAACACCATATATTTT CASSLVRSFSGNTIYF
. . TRBJ1-2 TRBV2 TGTGCCAGCAGCGATTATGGCTACACCTTC CASSDYGYTF
. . TRBJ2-1 TRBV29-1 TGCAGCGTTAAAGATCAGGGTGTCCTCAGTGAGCAGTTCTTC CSVKDQGVLSEQFF
. . TRBJ2-3 TRBV27 TGTGCCAGCAGTATAACAGGGAGTCTACTCAAAGATACGCAGTATTTT CASSITGSLLKDTQYF
. . TRBJ2-3 TRBV9 TGTGCCAGCAGCGTAGCTACGGTGGCAGATACGCAGTATTTT CASSVATVADTQYF
. . TRBJ1-1 TRBV9 TGTGCCAGCAGCGCGAACTCCGTTGCCACTGAAGCTTTCTTT CASSANSVATEAFF
once . TRBJ2-3 TRBV18 TGTGCCAGCTCACACGAACAGGGTGGGGATACGCAGTATTTT CASSHEQGGDTQYF
. TRBD1 TRBJ1-1 TRBV19 TGTGCCAGTAGTATATCGGACAGGGATATTGAAGCTTTCTTT CASSISDRDIEAFF
few . TRBJ1-1 TRBV28 TGTGCCAGCAGTTCGACTGTGAACACTGAAGCTTTCTTT CASSSTVNTEAFF
once . TRBJ2-1 TRBV29-1 TGCAGCGTTGTTGCGGTACCCAATGAGCAGTTCTTC CSVVAVPNEQFF
. TRBD2 TRBJ2-2 TRBV19 TGTGCCAGTAGTGTCCTAGCGGGACAAACCGGGGAGCTGTTTTTT CASSVLAGQTGELFF
. . TRBJ2-1 TRBV19 TGTGCCAGTAGTATCGTCCCCGTACAGTTCCATGAGCAGTTCTTC CASSIVPVQFHEQFF
once TRBD2 TRBJ2-2 TRBV4-2 TGTGCCAGCAGCCAAGTAATAGCGGGGGATACCGGGAAGCTGTTTTTT CASSQVIAGDTGKLFF
. . TRBJ1-1 TRBV28 TGTGCCAGCAGTGCGGGGGGGAATCGAAACACTGAAGCTTTCTTT CASSAGGNRNTEAFF
once TRBD1 TRBJ2-2 TRBV5-1 TGCGCCAGCAGCGCCACAGGGGATGGGACCGGGGAGCTGTTTTTT CASSATGDGTGELFF
. . TRBJ2-5 TRBV29-1 TGCAGCGTCGAAAGGGGTAACCAAGAGACCCAGTACTTC CSVERGNQETQYF
. . TRBJ2-7 TRBV6-5 TGTGCCAGCAGCCGAACCGGTGTAGGTGGCTACGAGCAGTACTTC CASSRTGVGGYEQYF
. . TRBJ2-7 TRBV14 TGTGCCAGCAGAATCCTTGACCGACGGGGATATTCGTCGACGCAGTACGAGCAGTACTTC CASRILDRRGYSSTQYEQYF
. . TRBJ1-1 TRBV5-4 TGTGCCAGCAGCCCGGGAGGGACGGGAAACACTGAAGCTTTCTTT CASSPGGTGNTEAFF
. . TRBJ2-5 TRBV4-1 TGCGCCAGCAGGAGGACTATCCAAGAGACCCAGTACTTC CASRRTIQETQYF
. . TRBJ2-3 TRBV7-2 TGTGCCAGCAGCTTAGTAGCGGATACACAGTATTTT CASSLVADTQYF
. . TRBJ2-3 TRBV7-2 TGTGCCAGCAGCTTTGTTACAGAGGGGACGGTGCAGTATTTT CASSFVTEGTVQYF
. . TRBJ2-6 TRBV5-1 TGCGCCAGCAGCTCTCTGACACATTCTGGGGCCAACGTCCTGACTTTC CASSSLTHSGANVLTF
. TRBD1 TRBJ1-3 TRBV9 TGTGCCAGCAGCGATAGAACAGGGGTCTCTGGAAACACCATATATTTT CASSDRTGVSGNTIYF
. TRBD2 TRBJ2-1 TRBV30 TGTGCCTGGAGTGTCGGGACTAGCGGGGCCTACAATGAGCAGTTCTTC CAWSVGTSGAYNEQFF
. . TRBJ2-1 TRBV9 TGTGCCAGCAGCGTAGCTCCCGACCCTACCTCGGGGACCCATGAGCAGTTCTTC CASSVAPDPTSGTHEQFF
once TRBD2 TRBJ2-7 TRBV4-2 TGTGCCAGCAGCCAAGCAGCGGGGGACACCTACGAGCAGTACTTC CASSQAAGDTYEQYF
. . TRBJ1-2 TRBV7-2 TGTGCCAGCAGCTTAGATAACTATGGCTACACCTTC CASSLDNYGYTF
. . TRBJ1-4 TRBV4-1 TGCGCCAGCAGCCAAGCTCCGGGAGAAAAACTGTTTTTT CASSQAPGEKLFF
. TRBD1 TRBJ1-5 TRBV2 TGTGCCAGCAGTATACAGGGGGCCCAGCATTTT CASSIQGAQHF
. TRBD2 TRBJ2-3 TRBV7-2 TGTGCCAGCAGCCTCATGACTAGCGGCACAGATACGCAGTATTTT CASSLMTSGTDTQYF
. . TRBJ2-1 TRBV28 TGTGCCAGCAGTTTGATCGGGGCTCATCTTGGTGAGCAGTTCTTC CASSLIGAHLGEQFF
. . TRBJ1-5 TRBV19 TGTGCCAGTATCCAAACAGGGAGCGGCAATCAGCCCCAGCATTTT CASIQTGSGNQPQHF
. TRBD1 TRBJ1-2 TRBV9 TGTGCCAGCAGCGTAATGGGACAGGGTCTCGTCGGCTACACCTTC CASSVMGQGLVGYTF
. . TRBJ2-7 TRBV29-1 TGCAGCGTTGAACGTCTCAGGTTGGGTTATTACGAGCAGTACTTC CSVERLRLGYYEQYF
once TRBD1 TRBJ1-2 TRBV6-1 TGTGCCAGCAGTGAATTGGACAGGGTCTATGGCTACACCTTC CASSELDRVYGYTF
. . TRBJ1-1 TRBV5-6 TGTGCCAGCAGCTTGAGGGAGGGGAACACTGAAGCTTTCTTT CASSLREGNTEAFF
few TRBD1 TRBJ1-1 TRBV2 TGTGCCAGCAGCCACTCCGGGACAGGGCACACTGAAGCTTTCTTT CASSHSGTGHTEAFF
. TRBD1 TRBJ2-7 TRBV5-4 TGTGCCAGCAGCTCCAGGGACAGGGCGTACGAGCAGTACTTC CASSSRDRAYEQYF
. . TRBJ2-1 TRBV18 TGTGCCAGCTCACCACGAGGCGGGCTTACCTACAATGAGCAGTTCTTC CASSPRGGLTYNEQFF
. . TRBJ2-7 TRBV30 TGTGCCTGGAGTACAAGGGGACTGAACTACGAGCAGTACTTC CAWSTRGLNYEQYF
. . TRBJ1-2 TRBV5-1 TGCGCCAGCCTGGATGGGGGGGCATACGGAAGCTACACCTTC CASLDGGAYGSYTF
. TRBD2 TRBJ2-5 TRBV18 TGTGCCAGCTCACCCGGGAGGCGTGGCCTCCAAGAGACCCAGTACTTC CASSPGRRGLQETQYF
. TRBD2 TRBJ2-5 TRBV5-6 TGTGCCAGCAGCTTGGCCCTAGCGGGGGTGGAGACCCAGTACTTC CASSLALAGVETQYF
. . TRBJ2-5 TRBV29-1 TGCAGCGGGAGACTGGGACAAGAGACCCAGTACTTC CSGRLGQETQYF
. TRBD1 TRBJ1-2 TRBV15 TGTGCCACCAGCATCAAACAGGGGTCTGGCTACACCTTC CATSIKQGSGYTF
once . TRBJ2-7 TRBV7-2 TGTGCCAGCAGCTTAGTGTACAGGGACGAGCAGTACTTC CASSLVYRDEQYF
. . TRBJ2-3 TRBV6-5 TGTGCCAGCAGTTACGGAGAGGCAGATACGCAGTATTTT CASSYGEADTQYF
. TRBD2 TRBJ2-1 TRBV30 TGTGCCTGGAGTAGAGCGGGGGGGTATTACAATGAGCAGTTCTTC CAWSRAGGYYNEQFF